The clone carrying this T cell receptor (beta chain) was seen repeatedly, ten times or more. Its antigen is as yet unknown. This entry is derived from a study of early T cells in non-severe SARS-CoV-2 infection. Study as a whole: It was bulk RNA from unsorted whole blood that was sequenced, and the chains were unpaired. Findings of the study overall: Reliance on VDJdb matching favored anti-spike CD8 responses; private and CD4 specificities were missed.

The CDR3 has 13 amino acids. Trimming cost V 4 bases and J 2 bases, with 9 bases left between them. In germline, CDR1 is SGHRS, CDR2 YFSETQ. Unique molecular identifiers were affixed to single, distinct cDNA molecules. TCRdb reprocessed the 5' RACE reads via MiXCR and lists one record per CDR3 protein. The table shows fewer than 40,000 distinct CDR3 sequences, with around 5.2% occurring only once. This sequence was found in an adult who was a healthcare worker with PCR-confirmed SARS-CoV-2 infection or an uninfected control (not recorded which). The rearrangement uses TRBV5-1 and TRBJ2-5; D unresolved. Input material: whole blood. This chain's CDR3 is CASSRNLQETQYF. For the CDR3, the DNA is TGCGCCAGCAGCCGAAATCTACAAGAGACCCAGTACTTC.